What follows are 8 T cell receptor beta chains derived from one specimen sequenced in a study of Tregs in tolerant kidney transplant recipients. Some clones are missing from TCRdb's copy, which holds only in-frame ones; the method was immunoSEQ multiplex PCR. In all, the sample yields roughly 48,000 clones. Sequencing used CD4+ T cells from blood, obtained before the transplant. The receptors were gathered from a human donor who received a combined kidney and bone marrow transplant.

About this clone itself: The read falls 3 residues short of the CDR3 end, and the missing part is taken from the germline J gene. V is TRBV7-9 and J is TRBJ1-3; D is perhaps TRBD1 (5 bases). The CDR3 consists of 15 residues. The germline V gene encodes CDR1 SEHNR and CDR2 FQNEAQ (reference sequence). V dropped 5 bases and J dropped 2 bases, with 13 bases sitting between them. This chain's CDR3 is CASSQTGTPGNTIYF. CDR3 DNA, as far as it was read: TGTGCCAGCAGCCAGACCGGGACTCCTGGAAACACC.

Comment on this clone: The CDR3 is cut off 3 residues early in the read; its end comes from the germline J gene. V gene TRBV20-1 combines with J gene TRBJ2-5, with TRBD2 matching over 11 bases. The ends lost 5 bases at V and 4 bases at J; junction bases unmatched: 9. The CDR3 sequence is 15 residues long. Looked up from germline, CDR1 is DFQATT and CDR2 is SNEGSKA (reference sequence). The CDR3 sequence: CSALALLAGVETQYF. The part of the CDR3 DNA that was read is TGCAGTGCTCTTGCCTTACTAGCGGGAGTAGAGACC.

Of note for this clone: The read ends 3 residues before the CDR3 terminus; that terminus is restored from the germline J gene. The V call is TRBV7-2, the J call TRBJ2-3; D is undetermined. V lost 1 base and J 1 base, leaving 6 bases between the germline ends. There are 14 residues in the CDR3. In germline, CDR1 is SGHTA, CDR2 FQGNSA. The sequenced CDR3 bases are TGTGCCAGCAGCTTAGAACACCGCACAGATACG. The encoded protein is CASSLEHRTDT. The complete CDR3 protein is CASSLEHRTDTQYF.

Turning to this clone: Read data end 3 residues before the CDR3 end; the end is taken from the germline J gene. The rearrangement uses TRBV7-3 and TRBJ2-5; perhaps TRBD1 as D (6 bases). Per the germline V gene, CDR1 is SGHTA and CDR2 is FQGTGA. The CDR3 has 13 residues. With 4 bases removed from V and 4 bases from J, the gap between germline ends came to 10 bases. CDR3 amino acids: CASSYQGRETQYF. Partial CDR3 DNA: TGTGCCAGCAGCTACCAGGGGCGAGAGACC. Full variable domain (missing parts from reference TRBV7-3 and TRBJ2-5): GAGVSQTPSNKVTEKGKYVELRCDPISGHTALYWYRQSLGQGPEFLIYFQGTGAADDSGLPNDRFFAVRPEGSVSTLKIQRTERGDSAVYLCASSYQGRETQYFGPGTRLLVL.

About this clone: From the germline J gene comes the end of the CDR3, since the read stops 3 residues before it. The chain couples TRBV18 to TRBJ1-2, with TRBD1 identical over 10 bases. Losses at the gene ends were 0 bases for V and 7 bases for J; bases not matched to a gene: 8. The CDR3 loop spans 16 amino acids. CDR1 KGHSH and CDR2 LQKENI come from the germline V gene. CDR3 DNA (partial): TGTGCCAGCTCACCACCCGGGACAGGGGTCTTTTTTGGC. This codes for CASSPPGTGVFFG. Given in full, the CDR3 is CASSPPGTGVFFGYTF.

Turning to this clone: Read coverage stops 3 residues before the CDR3 terminus; the germline J gene supplies the remainder. This rearrangement joins TRBV7-8 to TRBJ1-1; tentative D call: TRBD1 (5 bases). This CDR3 is 14 amino acids long. The germline CDR1 and CDR2 sequences are SGHVS and FQNEAQ. Deletions cut 5 bases from V and 4 bases from J, with 14 bases between. Incomplete CDR3 DNA: TGTGCCAGCAGCCGGACACGTGTGAGCACTGAA. Its translation: CASSRTRVSTE. The whole CDR3 reads CASSRTRVSTEAFF.

Turning to this clone: The observed sequence ends 3 residues before the CDR3 terminus, with the missing tail filled in from the germline J gene. The V call is TRBV29-1, the J call TRBJ2-1; 7 nucleotides agree with TRBD2. Germline CDR1 reads SQVTM; CDR2 reads ANQGSEA. The ends lost 3 bases at V and 7 bases at J; junction bases unmatched: 12. This CDR3 is built from 15 residues. The CDR3: CSVDSPSGDPNEQFF. CDR3 DNA, as far as it was read: TGCAGCGTTGATTCTCCTAGCGGAGATCCTAATGAG.

In the case of this clone: The read finishes 3 residues shy of the CDR3 end, and the germline J gene is used to complete it. The chain joins TRBV2 to TRBJ1-6, with D unclear. Per the germline V gene, CDR1 is SNHLY and CDR2 is FYNNEI. The CDR3 is 17 residues long. Trimming stripped 2 bases from V and 0 bases from J, with 11 bases between. The CDR3 reads CASSELPGGSYNSPLHF. The CDR3 bases that were read are TGTGCCAGCAGTGAACTTCCAGGTGGCTCCTATAATTCACCC.